Each of the 16 T cell receptor beta chains below was sequenced from the same sample in a study of T cells in localized non-small cell lung cancer. Data came from immunoSEQ multiplex PCR; TCRdb stores just in-frame clones and leaves some out. The sample has about 46,000 clones; approximately 80% are singletons. Specimen: peripheral blood mononuclear cells, collected before any cancer treatment. Every receptor here comes from a man aged 40 to 69 with stage III lung adenocarcinoma.

J is TRBJ2-2 and V is TRBV5-4, with D perhaps matching TRBD1 or TRBD2 (5 bases each). Germline V gives CDR1 SGHNT, CDR2 YYREEE (reference sequence). This CDR3 is built from 15 residues. Trimming took off 7 bases at V and 4 bases at J, with 17 bases between the two ends. CDR3 amino acids: CASQRTDGGTGELFF. DNA for the CDR3: TGTGCCAGCCAGAGGACGGATGGGGGCACCGGGGAGCTGTTTTTT. Full variable domain (remainder filled in from reference TRBV5-4 and TRBJ2-2): ETGVTQSPTHLIKTRGQQVTLRCSSQSGHNTVSWYQQALGQGPQFIFQYYREEENGRGNFPPRFSGLQFPNYSSELNVNALELDDSALYLCASQRTDGGTGELFFGEGSRLTVL.

This chain connects TRBV6-6 to TRBJ2-6; perhaps TRBD2 as D (6 bases). The CDR3 runs to 14 residues. In germline, CDR1 is MNHNY, CDR2 SVGAGI (reference sequence). V lost 4 bases to trimming and J lost 2 bases, with 6 bases between them. The CDR3 spells CASSWGAGANVLTF. The CDR3 DNA follows: TGTGCCAGCAGTTGGGGGGCTGGGGCCAACGTCCTGACTTTC.

The rearrangement uses TRBV5-6 and TRBJ2-5; D is perhaps TRBD2 (5 bases). The CDR3 sequence is 15 residues long. The V end lost 0 bases, the J end lost 5 bases, and 14 bases lay between the germline ends. The germline gives CDR1 SGHDT, CDR2 YYEEEE. The CDR3 bases are TGTGCCAGCAGCTTGGTAGCTAGCCCGCGGGAGACCCAGTACTTC. Amino acid sequence: CASSLVASPRETQYF.

The chain recombines TRBV5-8 with TRBJ2-2, with D maybe TRBD1 (5 bases). V lost 0 bases, J lost 4 bases, and 16 bases lay in between. The CDR3 sequence is 17 residues long. In germline, CDR1 is SGHTS, CDR2 YDEGEE. The CDR3 region is CASSLEGRALITGELFF. In DNA, the CDR3 is TGTGCCAGCAGCTTGGAGGGCAGGGCCCTAATCACCGGGGAGCTGTTTTTT.

V usage is TRBV5-1 and J usage is TRBJ2-7, with TRBD1 matching over 7 bases. Losses at the gene ends were 4 bases for V and 7 bases for J; bases not matched to a gene: 11. The CDR3 totals 14 residues. From germline, CDR1 is SGHRS and CDR2 YFSETQ. The CDR3 sequence: CASSPPNRGQEQYF. CDR3 DNA sequence: TGCGCCAGCAGCCCACCCAACAGGGGCCAAGAGCAGTACTTC.

The chain has TRBV19 and TRBJ2-1; 7 bases agree with TRBD1. CDR1 is LNHDA, CDR2 SQIVND, per germline (reference sequence). CDR3 length equals 15 residues. V lost 4 bases, J lost 6 bases, and 9 bases stayed unmatched. The CDR3 protein is CASSTMAAGGNEQFF. The DNA for the CDR3 is TGTGCCAGTAGTACAATGGCTGCAGGGGGCAATGAGCAGTTCTTC.

The chain joins TRBV6-6 to TRBJ2-7; the match to TRBD1 covers 7 bases. Germline CDR1 MNHNY, CDR2 SVGAGI (reference sequence). The J segment lost 2 bases and the V segment lost 5 bases, leaving 9 bases of the junction unmatched. This CDR3 comprises 15 residues. CDR3 protein: CASSKTGIGPYEQYF. In nucleotides, the CDR3 is TGTGCCAGCAGTAAGACAGGGATAGGCCCCTACGAGCAGTACTTC.

This clone was seen a single time. This rearrangement joins TRBV5-4 to TRBJ1-2; 7 bases map to TRBD1. The germline gives CDR1 SGHNT, CDR2 YYREEE (reference sequence). J gave up 8 bases and V 3 bases, and 10 bases lay outside the gene matches. The CDR3 has 14 residues. CDR3 amino acids: CASSSLRGRDGYTF. DNA for the CDR3: TGTGCCAGCAGCTCCCTTAGGGGGCGGGACGGCTACACCTTC.

This chain uses TRBV6-1 with TRBJ2-3; a weak D match, TRBD2 (5 bases). This CDR3 is built from 14 residues. The germline V gene encodes CDR1 MNHNS and CDR2 SASEGT. The ends were cut back, 5 bases at V and 1 base at J, with 10 bases in the middle. The CDR3 here is CASSRLSRTDTQYF. For the CDR3, the DNA is TGTGCCAGCAGTAGACTATCCCGCACAGATACGCAGTATTTT.

This chain links TRBV7-3 with TRBJ2-1, with D tentatively TRBD1 or TRBD2 (5 bases each). The CDR3 totals 13 residues. CDR1 is SGHTA, CDR2 FQGTGA, per germline. V gave up 5 bases and J gave up 9 bases, with 14 bases separating them. CDR3 loop: CASSTGTSGEQFF. The DNA for the CDR3 is TGTGCCAGCAGCACGGGGACCTCGGGTGAGCAGTTCTTC.

This clone was found once. V usage is TRBV7-8 and J usage is TRBJ2-5; no definite D call. Germline V lookup: CDR1 SGHVS, CDR2 FQNEAQ. The CDR3 runs to 11 residues. V was trimmed by 0 bases and J by 5 bases, leaving 1 base between them. The CDR3 is CASSLAETQYF. The CDR3 DNA sequence: TGTGCCAGCAGCTTAGCGGAGACCCAGTACTTC. The entire variable domain, with the rest obtained from reference TRBV7-8 and TRBJ2-5, is as follows: GAGVSQSPRYKVAKRGQDVALRCDPISGHVSLFWYQQALGQGPEFLTYFQNEAQLDKSGLPSDRFFAERPEGSVSTLKIQRTQQEDSAVYLCASSLAETQYFGPGTRLLVL.

This rearrangement joins TRBV6-5 to TRBJ2-7, with a weak D call TRBD1 (5 bases). The length of the CDR3 is 11 residues. Germline V CDR1 and CDR2: MNHEY, SVGAGI. The V end lost 5 bases, the J end lost 5 bases, and 7 bases lay between the germline ends. CDR3 nucleotides: TGTGCCAGCAGTACAGGCCACGAGCAGTACTTC. Its protein is CASSTGHEQYF.

The CDR3 protein is CASGLVRDRYTGELFF. The CDR3 DNA reads TGTGCTAGTGGTTTGGTAAGGGACAGATACACCGGGGAGCTGTTTTTT. The chain carries TRBV12-5 and TRBJ2-2; 7 bases map to TRBD1. Looked up from germline, CDR1 is LGHNT and CDR2 is FRNRAP. The CDR3 is 16 residues long. With 0 bases clipped from V and 3 bases from J, the junction kept 4 bases outside the gene matches.

V gene TRBV2 combines with J gene TRBJ1-1, with 9 nucleotides matching TRBD1. The germline CDR1 and CDR2 sequences are SNHLY and FYNNEI. V dropped 10 bases and J dropped 8; count of bases not matched to a gene: 11. The CDR3 is 13 residues long. The CDR3 loop is CAIELGQGREAFF. The DNA for the CDR3 is TGTGCCATCGAGCTTGGACAGGGGCGAGAAGCTTTCTTT.

The chain has TRBV2 and TRBJ2-5, with 9 bases identical to TRBD2. The CDR3 has 16 residues. The ends lost 1 base at V and 5 bases at J; junction bases unmatched: 8. In germline, CDR1 is SNHLY, CDR2 FYNNEI. The CDR3 reads CASSEGLAGDVETQYF. Here the CDR3 DNA reads TGTGCCAGCAGTGAAGGATTAGCGGGGGATGTGGAGACCCAGTACTTC.

The chain recombines TRBV14 with TRBJ2-1, with D perhaps TRBD2 (6 bases). Trimming stripped 4 bases from V and 6 bases from J, with 10 bases between. The CDR3 covers 13 residues. The germline V gene has CDR1 SGHDN and CDR2 FVKESK. The CDR3: CASSRATSNEQFF. As DNA, the CDR3 is TGTGCCAGCAGCCGAGCGACTAGCAATGAGCAGTTCTTC.